This passage covers 29 T cell receptor beta chains from one sample sequenced in a study of post-analysis software for immune sequencing data. The study's findings and limits: Relative to controls, patients had about five TRBV segments at higher frequency, with TRBV5-6, TRBV5-1 and TRBV20-1 among these.

Antigens of these TCRs are unknown. Unique molecular identifiers tagged the TCR beta cDNA libraries. TCRdb analysed the PCR reads with MiXCR anew, one entry per CDR3 protein. This table has hundreds of thousands of distinct CDR3 sequences, 25% to 30% appearing once. The sample comprised blood. These receptors originate from a girl aged 10 to 17 with multiple sclerosis.

The chain recombines TRBV7-2 with TRBJ2-3, with D unresolved. CDR1 and CDR2 (germline): SGHTA, FQGNSA. This CDR3 has 13 amino acids. V gave up 4 bases and J gave up 2 bases, with 7 bases separating them. The CDR3 loop is CASSWSLTDTQYF. The CDR3 DNA sequence: TGTGCCAGCAGCTGGTCCCTCACAGATACGCAGTATTTT.

This chain connects TRBV6-1 to TRBJ2-5; 7 nucleotides agree with TRBD2. Germline V lookup: CDR1 MNHNS, CDR2 SASEGT. This CDR3 comprises 13 residues. Trimming took 6 bases from V and 3 from J; bases not matched to a gene: 4. The CDR3 loop reads CASRGDYEETQYF. The CDR3 DNA follows: TGTGCCAGCAGGGGGGACTACGAAGAGACCCAGTACTTC.

This clonotype came up a few times. The genes are TRBV18 and TRBJ2-5; D is possibly TRBD2 (5 bases). Matching the DNA end better, TRBJ2-7 makes the J call doubtful. CDR1 and CDR2 from the germline V gene are KGHSH and LQKENI. The CDR3 spans 15 residues. The CDR3 reads CASSPVSPGSGEQYF. CDR3 DNA sequence: TGTGCCAGCTCACCTGTCAGTCCGGGATCCGGCGAGCAGTACTTC.

This clonotype has just one count. This chain joins TRBV4-3 and TRBJ2-3; tentative D call: TRBD1 (5 bases). V lost 0 bases, J lost 10 bases, and 20 bases lay in between. CDR1 LGHNA and CDR2 YSLEER come from the germline V gene. The CDR3 loop spans 16 amino acids. CDR3 nucleotide sequence: TGCGCCAGCAGCCAAGATAGGGTGACAGATACGGATGCGCAGTATTTT. Protein product: CASSQDRVTDTDAQYF.

As regards this clonotype: A read error is likely here: a far larger clone is one base away. J is TRBJ2-5 and V is TRBV11-2; unclear D gene. The germline gives CDR1 SGHAT, CDR2 FQNNGV. V lost 4 bases, J lost 5 bases, and 5 bases lay in between. The CDR3 has 11 amino acids. The CDR3 protein is CASSSHETQYF. The CDR3 coding sequence is TGTGCCAGCAGCTCCCACGAGACCCAGTACTTC.

This chain joins TRBV27 and TRBJ1-1, with a possible D match to TRBD1 (5 bases). The ends were cut back, 0 bases at V and 11 bases at J, with 16 bases in the middle. Germline lookup yields CDR1 MNHEY and CDR2 SMNVEV (reference sequence). This CDR3 comprises 14 residues. In nucleotides, the CDR3 is TGTGCCAGCAGTTTATCCGGGACTCCCCGCGGCGCTTTCTTT. Amino acid sequence: CASSLSGTPRGAFF.

This clonotype was recorded a few times. The chain employs TRBV6-1 and TRBJ2-4; D not resolved. V lost 2 bases and J lost 1, with 15 bases in between. Germline-derived CDR1 and CDR2 are MNHNS and SASEGT. The CDR3 loop spans 17 amino acids. For the CDR3, the DNA is TGTGCCAGCAGTGAAAGAAGGTCGGCAGCGGCCAAAAACATTCAGTACTTC. Its translation is CASSERRSAAAKNIQYF.

With regard to this clonotype: Germline is not matched at one junction end, which may reflect a read error. This chain links TRBV6-1 with TRBJ1-4; D remains unclear. The germline V gene encodes CDR1 MNHNS and CDR2 SASEGT. This CDR3 has 14 amino acids. The CDR3 bases are TGTGCCAGCAGTGAGTGGGGAGAGAATGAAAAATTGTTTTTT. It translates to CASSEWGENEKLFF.

This clonotype has a handful of counts. The CDR3 sequence is CSAISFGSPKETQYF. The CDR3 DNA reads TGCAGTGCTATCAGTTTCGGAAGCCCGAAAGAGACCCAGTACTTC. The rearrangement uses TRBV20-1 and TRBJ2-5; D remains unclear. This CDR3 contains 15 residues. V lost 4 bases and J lost 3, with 18 bases in between. The germline CDR1 and CDR2 sequences are DFQATT and SNEGSKA (reference sequence).

This clonotype was recorded at least ten times. This chain uses TRBV7-2 with TRBJ2-1; maybe TRBD1 (5 bases). Germline CDR1 SGHTA, CDR2 FQGNSA. The V and J ends lost 8 bases and 0 bases respectively, with 17 bases between them. The length of the CDR3 is 16 residues. CDR3 loop: CASYQGDPSSYNEQFF. DNA for the CDR3: TGTGCCAGCTACCAAGGGGATCCCAGCTCCTACAATGAGCAGTTCTTC.

This clonotype occurred many times. The chain combines TRBV7-2 with TRBJ2-7; 11 bases are shared with TRBD2. This CDR3 has 14 amino acids. Trimming took 5 bases from V and 8 from J; bases not matched to a gene: 8. Per the germline V gene, CDR1 is SGHTA and CDR2 is FQGNSA. The CDR3 loop reads CASSASRTSGQQYF. As DNA, the CDR3 is TGTGCCAGCAGCGCTAGTCGGACTAGCGGGCAGCAGTACTTC.

This chain uses TRBV5-1 with TRBJ1-6; D may be TRBD1 (5 bases). Germline V gives CDR1 SGHRS, CDR2 YFSETQ. The CDR3 is 13 residues long. V lost 9 bases to trimming and J lost 9 bases, with 16 bases between them. The CDR3 loop reads CANRMASGSPLHF. CDR3 nucleotides: TGCGCCAACAGGATGGCTTCGGGTTCACCCCTCCACTTT.

This chain links TRBV10-3 with TRBJ2-1, with D hard to call. Looked up from germline, CDR1 is ENHRY and CDR2 is SYGVKD. This CDR3 contains 12 residues. V lost 2 bases and J 6 bases, leaving 5 bases between the germline ends. This chain's CDR3 is CAISEVRNEQFF. In DNA form, the CDR3 reads TGTGCCATCAGTGAGGTCCGCAATGAGCAGTTCTTC.

The gene calls are TRBV7-8 and TRBJ2-5; a weak D match, TRBD2 (6 bases). V was pared by 0 bases and J by 4 bases, with 15 bases between. This CDR3 has 16 amino acids. CDR1 is SGHVS and CDR2 is FQNEAQ in the germline V gene. CDR3 amino acids: CASSLALREVGETQYF. The CDR3 coding sequence is TGTGCCAGCAGCTTAGCATTGAGGGAGGTCGGAGAGACCCAGTACTTC.

This clonotype was counted a few times. The chain joins TRBV5-5 to TRBJ1-1; D remains ambiguous. CDR1 and CDR2 (germline): SGHKS, YYEKEE (reference sequence). V was pared by 4 bases and J by 4 bases, with 11 bases between. The CDR3 runs 13 residues. The DNA for the CDR3 is TGTGCCAGCAGCCGGAGGGAGGGCACTGAAGCTTTCTTT. Translating it yields CASSRREGTEAFF.

This clonotype was seen only a few times. The V gene is TRBV10-3, the J gene TRBJ2-5; D remains unclear. The end of the DNA fits TRBJ2-7 better, so the J call may be wrong. CDR1 and CDR2 (germline): ENHRY, SYGVKD. This CDR3 is 13 amino acids long. The DNA for the CDR3 is TGTGCCATCAGTGAGTCTTCAGTCCACGAGCAGTACTTC. It encodes CAISESSVHEQYF.

The chain employs TRBV20-1 and TRBJ1-2; D is uncertain. From germline, CDR1 is DFQATT and CDR2 SNEGSKA (reference sequence). With 1 base removed from V and 4 bases from J, the gap between germline ends came to 7 bases. CDR3 length equals 12 residues. The CDR3 nucleotides are TGCAGTGCTAGAGTCTCAAGCTATGGCTACACCTTC. Residues: CSARVSSYGYTF.

V is TRBV7-2 and J is TRBJ2-6, with a possible D match to TRBD1 (6 bases). V lost 1 base and J 0 bases, leaving 16 bases between the germline ends. Germline CDR1 reads SGHTA; CDR2 reads FQGNSA. CDR3 size: 19 residues. CDR3 DNA sequence: TGTGCCAGCAGCTTAGTGGGTCAGGGGCCAGGCTCTGGGGCCAACGTCCTGACTTTC. Protein: CASSLVGQGPGSGANVLTF.

This clonotype was recorded a few times. The chain is built from TRBV28 and TRBJ2-3; D unclear. Trimming pared 3 bases from V and 0 bases from J, leaving 7 bases between. CDR1 and CDR2 (germline): MDHEN, SYDVKM. The CDR3 runs to 14 residues. CDR3 protein: CASSLTPSTDTQYF. The CDR3 DNA is TGTGCCAGCAGTTTGACCCCTAGCACAGATACGCAGTATTTT.

The chain is built from TRBV29-1 and TRBJ2-3; perhaps TRBD1 as D (5 bases). Trimming shortened V by 6 bases and J by 0 bases, and 10 bases separated the two germline ends. Germline V gene sequence: CDR1 SQVTM, CDR2 ANQGSEA. The CDR3 is 13 amino acids. The CDR3 here is CSVTTASTDTQYF. CDR3 in DNA: TGCAGCGTCACGACAGCTAGCACAGATACGCAGTATTTT.

This chain links TRBV7-2 with TRBJ2-3, with D unresolved. V was trimmed by 5 bases and J by 2 bases, leaving 11 bases between them. Germline assignment: CDR1 SGHTA and CDR2 FQGNSA. The CDR3 extends over 14 amino acids. CDR3 sequence reads: CASSLRATTDTQYF. CDR3 nucleotide sequence: TGTGCCAGCAGCCTCCGGGCCACCACAGATACGCAGTATTTT.

The genes are TRBV10-2 and TRBJ2-3, with 9 bases aligning to TRBD2. This CDR3 is 15 amino acids long. Germline loops: CDR1 WSHSY, CDR2 SAAADI. V lost 6 bases, J lost 6 bases, and 10 bases stayed unmatched. CDR3 sequence reads: CASRVTSGLVDTQYF. CDR3 nucleotides: TGCGCCAGCAGGGTTACTAGCGGGTTGGTGGATACGCAGTATTTT.

In this sample, this clonotype turned up a few times. The chain carries TRBV20-1 and TRBJ2-7, with 12 bases identical to TRBD2. Germline CDR1 DFQATT, CDR2 SNEGSKA (reference sequence). With 0 bases clipped from V and 3 bases from J, the junction kept 3 bases outside the gene matches. The CDR3 is 15 amino acids. The CDR3: CSARDRTSGIYEQYF. CDR3 nucleotide sequence: TGCAGTGCTAGAGATAGGACTAGCGGGATCTACGAGCAGTACTTC.

CDR3 DNA sequence: TGTGCCAGCAGGTACAGGGGCGGTGGCAGCAATCAGCCCCAGCATTTT. It codes for CASRYRGGGSNQPQHF. The rearrangement uses TRBV12-3 or TRBV12-4 and TRBJ1-5; 7 bases are shared with TRBD1. V shed 6 bases and J 1 base; nucleotides not matched to a gene: 9. This CDR3 comprises 16 residues.

The rearrangement links TRBV7-9 to TRBJ2-3, with 8 bases matching TRBD2. V lost 5 bases to trimming and J lost 4 bases; unmatched junction nucleotides: 14. CDR1 and CDR2 from the germline V gene are SEHNR and FQNEAQ (reference sequence). This CDR3 spans 17 amino acids. DNA of the CDR3: TGTGCCAGCAGCATCCTACAGGGACTAGGGTTCGCAGATACGCAGTATTTT. This encodes CASSILQGLGFADTQYF. Variable domain in full (rest from reference TRBV7-9 and TRBJ2-3): DTGVSQNPRHKITKRGQNVTFRCDPISEHNRLYWYRQTLGQGPEFLTYFQNEAQLEKSRLLSDRFSAERPKGSFSTLEIQRTEQGDSAMYLCASSILQGLGFADTQYFGPGTRLTVL.

As concerns this clonotype: This sequence may be a read error, since a much larger clone differs from it by one base. This CDR3 reads CARSPPPGAGHTDTQYF. In DNA form, the CDR3 reads TGTGCCCGCAGTCCGCCCCCGGGGGCGGGGCACACAGATACGCAGTATTTT. The chain has TRBV12-3 or TRBV12-4 and TRBJ2-3; D tentatively reads TRBD1 or TRBD2 (6 bases each). This CDR3 region has 17 residues.

This clonotype appeared many times. The chain carries TRBV6-4 and TRBJ2-1; D is unresolved. The germline V gene encodes CDR1 MRHNA and CDR2 SNTAGT. This CDR3 has 14 residues. Trimming shortened V by 0 bases and J by 5 bases, and 8 bases separated the two germline ends. The CDR3 protein is CASSDSGENNEQFF. The DNA of the CDR3 is TGTGCCAGCAGTGACTCGGGCGAAAACAATGAGCAGTTCTTC.

The chain uses TRBV28 and TRBJ2-7; 13 bases are shared with TRBD2. The germline V gene encodes CDR1 MDHEN and CDR2 SYDVKM. J gave up 2 bases and V 6 bases, and 4 bases lay outside the gene matches. This CDR3 comprises 15 residues. CDR3 sequence (DNA): TGTGCCAGCAGGGGGGGACTAGCGGGACCCTACGAGCAGTACTTC. Its translation: CASRGGLAGPYEQYF.

In this sample, this clonotype turned up a few times. A much larger clonotype is one base distant, so this may be a read error. The chain couples TRBV5-1 to TRBJ2-5; the match to TRBD2 covers 7 bases. The CDR3 consists of 12 residues. With V trimmed by 3 bases and J by 4 bases, 0 bases remained unmatched. CDR1 and CDR2 from the germline V gene are SGHRS and YFSETQ. The CDR3 DNA reads TGCGCCAGCAGCTGGGAGGGAGAGACCCAGTACTTC. It codes for CASSWEGETQYF.